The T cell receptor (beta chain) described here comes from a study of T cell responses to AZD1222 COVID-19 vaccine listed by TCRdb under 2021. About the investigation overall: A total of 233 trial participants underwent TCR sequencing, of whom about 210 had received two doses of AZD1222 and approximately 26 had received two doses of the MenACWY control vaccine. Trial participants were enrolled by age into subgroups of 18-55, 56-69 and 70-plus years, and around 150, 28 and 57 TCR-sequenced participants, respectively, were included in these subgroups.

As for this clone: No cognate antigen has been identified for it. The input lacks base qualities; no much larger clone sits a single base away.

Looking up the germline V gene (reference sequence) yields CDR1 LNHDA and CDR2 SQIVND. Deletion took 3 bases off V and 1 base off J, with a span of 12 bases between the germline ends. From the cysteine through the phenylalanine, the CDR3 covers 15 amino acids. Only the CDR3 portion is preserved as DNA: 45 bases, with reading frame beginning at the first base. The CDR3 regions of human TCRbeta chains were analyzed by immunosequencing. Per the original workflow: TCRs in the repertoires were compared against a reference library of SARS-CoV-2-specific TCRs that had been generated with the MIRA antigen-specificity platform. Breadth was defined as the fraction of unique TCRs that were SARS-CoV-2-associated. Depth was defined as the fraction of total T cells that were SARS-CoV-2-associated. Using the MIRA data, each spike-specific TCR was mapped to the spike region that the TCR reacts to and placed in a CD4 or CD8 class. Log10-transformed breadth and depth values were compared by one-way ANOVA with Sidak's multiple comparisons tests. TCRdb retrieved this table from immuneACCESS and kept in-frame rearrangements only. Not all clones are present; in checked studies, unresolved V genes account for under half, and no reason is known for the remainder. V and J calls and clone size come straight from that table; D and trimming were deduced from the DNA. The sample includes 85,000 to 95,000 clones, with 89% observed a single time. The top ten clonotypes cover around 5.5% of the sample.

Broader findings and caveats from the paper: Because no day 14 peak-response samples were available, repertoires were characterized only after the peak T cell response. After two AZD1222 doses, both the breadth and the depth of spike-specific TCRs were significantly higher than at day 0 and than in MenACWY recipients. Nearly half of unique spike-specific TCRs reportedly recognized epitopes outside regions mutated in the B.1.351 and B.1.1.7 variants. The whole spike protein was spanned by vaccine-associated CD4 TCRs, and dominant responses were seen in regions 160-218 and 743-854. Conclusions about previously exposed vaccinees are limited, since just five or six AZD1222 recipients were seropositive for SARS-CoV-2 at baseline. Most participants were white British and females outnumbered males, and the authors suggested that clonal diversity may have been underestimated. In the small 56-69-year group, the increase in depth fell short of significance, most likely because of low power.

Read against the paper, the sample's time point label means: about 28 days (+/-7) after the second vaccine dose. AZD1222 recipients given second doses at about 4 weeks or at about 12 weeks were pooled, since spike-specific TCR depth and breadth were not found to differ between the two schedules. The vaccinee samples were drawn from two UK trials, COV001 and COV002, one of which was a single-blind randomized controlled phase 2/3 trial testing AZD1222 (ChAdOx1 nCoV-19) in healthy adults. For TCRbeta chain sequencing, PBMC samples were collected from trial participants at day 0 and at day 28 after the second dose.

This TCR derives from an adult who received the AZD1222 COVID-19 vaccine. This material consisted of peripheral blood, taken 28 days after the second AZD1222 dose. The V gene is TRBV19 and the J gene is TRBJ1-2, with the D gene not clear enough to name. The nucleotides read TGTGCCAGTAGTATTTTCGCAGCCTATAACTATGGCTACACCTTC. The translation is CASSIFAAYNYGYTF.